This TCR beta chain was obtained from a study of T cell responses to AZD1222 COVID-19 vaccine. The wider study: Analysis merged second doses at about 4 or about 12 weeks.

This clone occurred once. Its antigen is currently unknown. TCRdb's copy holds only in-frame clones and misses some; the assay was immunoSEQ multiplex PCR. The table lists approximately 150,000 clones, just under 95% of them singletons. Study-wide findings and caveats: No day 14 peak samples; only post-peak repertoires were characterized. Donors, mostly white British, included more females; clonal diversity was possibly underestimated. Reportedly, nearly half of unique spike TCRs recognized epitopes outside B.1.351/B.1.1.7 mutations.

CDR1 MDHEN and CDR2 SYDVKM come from the germline V gene. The V and J ends lost 6 bases and 1 base respectively, with 9 bases between them. This CDR3 spans 13 amino acids. The sample consisted of peripheral blood, taken on day 0 of AZD1222 vaccination. The sequence was obtained from an adult in good health. The J gene is TRBJ1-1, the V gene TRBV28, with a weak D call TRBD1 (5 bases). CDR3 sequence: CASSPQGNTEAFF. The CDR3 DNA reads as TGTGCCAGCAGCCCCCAGGGGAACACTGAAGCTTTCTTT.